This is a list of T cell receptor beta chains from one sample in a study of post-analysis software for immune sequencing data. TCRdb itself ran the PCR reads through MiXCR, one entry per CDR3 protein. The sample lists 820,000 or so distinct CDR3 sequences; under 70% were seen once. What was sequenced was blood. These receptors originate from a girl aged 5 to 17 with multiple sclerosis. The CDR3 runs from the conserved cysteine through the conserved F or W. D genes are given only for firm matches. Size values are once, few and many counts, or a class for expanded clones, and some rows have none.

NA TRBJ1-5 NA TRBV10-2 TGCGCCAGCAGTGACAATACAGGGTCTCAGCCCCAGCATTTT CASSDNTGSQPQHF
NA TRBJ2-3 NA TRBV29-1 TGCAGCGGGGAGGATCGAGGCACAGATACGCAGTATTTT CSGEDRGTDTQYF
NA TRBJ1-2 NA TRBV10-3 TGTGCCATCAGTCGAGACCCGAGACAGGCGAACTATGGCTACACCTTC CAISRDPRQANYGYTF
NA TRBJ2-7 NA TRBV29-1 TGCAGCGTTAATGCGGTGGGTTCCTACGAGCAGTACTTC CSVNAVGSYEQYF
once TRBJ2-7 TRBD1 TRBV6-5 TGTGCCAGCAGTTACCTAAGACAGGGGAACTCCTACGAGCAGTACTTC CASSYLRQGNSYEQYF
few TRBJ2-7 TRBD1 TRBV10-3 TGTGCCATCAGTAAAGTTCGTGGACAGGGGTCCTACGAGCAGTACTTC CAISKVRGQGSYEQYF
NA TRBJ2-1 NA TRBV3-1 TGTGCCAGCAGCCCGGGGGGCCGGGAGCAGTTCTTC CASSPGGREQFF
NA TRBJ2-1 NA TRBV10-3 TGTGCCATCAGTGGCGGATACAATGAGCAGTTCTTC CAISGGYNEQFF
many TRBJ1-2 NA TRBV4-2 TGTGCCAGCAGCCAAGATCACAGGCCCTCCTCTAACTATGGCTACACCTTC CASSQDHRPSSNYGYTF
few TRBJ2-1 TRBD1 TRBV11-2 TGTGCCAGCAGCTTAAGGAAGGGACAGGAAAATGAGCAGTTCTTC CASSLRKGQENEQFF
NA TRBJ2-3 TRBD2 TRBV7-8 TGTGCCAGCAGCCTAGTAGCGGGGGTTAACACAGATACGCAGTATTTT CASSLVAGVNTDTQYF
NA TRBJ2-7 NA TRBV29-1 TGCAGCGTCTGTAGGGAAGACTACGAGCAGTACTTC CSVCREDYEQYF
NA TRBJ2-3 NA TRBV7-9 TGTGCCCGGTCACCGGGGACCTCGGGACCAGATACGCAGTATTTT CARSPGTSGPDTQYF
once TRBJ2-4 NA TRBV29-1 TGCAGCGTTGAAGATCTGTGGGGCGGTTCCAACATTCAGTACTTC CSVEDLWGGSNIQYF
NA TRBJ1-5 TRBD1 TRBV4-1 TGCGCCAGCAGCCAGGACAGGGGAAGCAATCAGCCCCAGCATTTT CASSQDRGSNQPQHF
NA TRBJ2-4 NA TRBV13 TGTGCCAGCAGCTTACGATCCCTACTCGTTGAGCAGTACTTC CASSLRSLLVEQYF
few TRBJ2-3 TRBD2 TRBV20-1 TGCAGTGCTCAAGGGACTAGCGGGGGAGAGGTAGATACGCAGTATTTT CSAQGTSGGEVDTQYF
NA TRBJ2-1 TRBD2 TRBV11-2 TGTGCCAGCAGCGTTAGCGGGAGACAGTTTGAGCAGTTCTTC CASSVSGRQFEQFF
NA TRBJ2-1 NA TRBV12-3/TRBV12-4 TGTGCCAGCAGTGGATCATTAGAGCAGTTCTTC CASSGSLEQFF
NA TRBJ2-7 TRBD2 TRBV24-1 TGTGCCACCAGTGGTCCTAGCGGGAGTTCTATCTACAATGAGCAGTACTTC CATSGPSGSSIYNEQYF